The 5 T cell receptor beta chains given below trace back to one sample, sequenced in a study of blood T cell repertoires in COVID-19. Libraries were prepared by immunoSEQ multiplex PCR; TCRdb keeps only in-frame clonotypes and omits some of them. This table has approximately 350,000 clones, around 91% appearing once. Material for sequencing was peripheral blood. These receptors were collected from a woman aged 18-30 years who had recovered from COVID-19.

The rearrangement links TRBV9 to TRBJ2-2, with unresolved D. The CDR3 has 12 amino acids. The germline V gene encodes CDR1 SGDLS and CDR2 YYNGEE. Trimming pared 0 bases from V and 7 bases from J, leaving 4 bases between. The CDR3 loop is CASSVVNGELFF. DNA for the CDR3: TGTGCCAGCAGCGTAGTAAACGGGGAGCTGTTTTTT.

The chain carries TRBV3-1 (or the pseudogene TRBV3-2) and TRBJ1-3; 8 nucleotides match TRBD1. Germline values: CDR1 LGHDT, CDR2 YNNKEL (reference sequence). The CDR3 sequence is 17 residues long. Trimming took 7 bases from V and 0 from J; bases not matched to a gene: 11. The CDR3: CASTLRTGRFSGNTIYF. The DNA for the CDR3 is TGTGCCAGCACCCTCCGGACAGGGCGCTTCTCTGGAAACACCATATATTTT.

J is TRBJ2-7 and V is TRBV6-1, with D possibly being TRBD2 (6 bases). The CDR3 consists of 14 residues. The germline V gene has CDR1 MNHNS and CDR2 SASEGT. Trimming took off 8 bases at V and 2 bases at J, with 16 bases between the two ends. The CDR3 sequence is CASESAGCTYEQYV. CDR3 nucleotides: TGTGCCAGCGAGTCTGCGGGATGCACCTACGAGCAGTACGTC.

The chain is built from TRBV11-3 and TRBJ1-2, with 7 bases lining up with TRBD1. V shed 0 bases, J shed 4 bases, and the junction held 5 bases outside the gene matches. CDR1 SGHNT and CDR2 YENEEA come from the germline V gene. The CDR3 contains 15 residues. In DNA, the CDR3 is TGTGCCAGCAGCTTAGATCACCGGGACAGCTATGGCTACACCTTC. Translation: CASSLDHRDSYGYTF.

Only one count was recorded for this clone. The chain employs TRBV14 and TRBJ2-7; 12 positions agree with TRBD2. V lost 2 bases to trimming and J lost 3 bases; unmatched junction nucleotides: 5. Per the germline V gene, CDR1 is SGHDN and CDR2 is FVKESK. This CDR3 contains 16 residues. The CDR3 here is CASSQRGLAGSYEQYV. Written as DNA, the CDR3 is TGTGCCAGCAGCCAAAGAGGACTAGCGGGAAGCTACGAGCAGTACGTC.